The clone carrying this TCR beta chain appeared a single time. Its antigen is still unknown. CDR3 size: 11 residues. Germline CDR1 is SGDLS and CDR2 is YYNGEE. The V end lost 0 bases, the J end lost 8 bases, and 3 bases lay between the germline ends. This entry is derived from a study of graft-versus-host responses after intestinal transplantation. Looking at the study overall: Induction using anti-thymocyte globulin, followed by tacrolimus and steroids for about 3 years, was given to all recipients.

Only in-frame clones appear in the TCRdb table, and some are missing; sequencing was by immunoSEQ multiplex PCR. Of around 130,000 clones in the sample, around 94% were seen once. This rearrangement joins TRBV9 to TRBJ2-1; D is unclear. The clonotype originates from a human donor who received an intestinal transplant. Sequencing was performed on unstimulated CD4+ T cells sorted from spleen or lymph node cells, taken before intestinal transplant. In DNA form, the CDR3 reads TGTGCCAGCAGCGTAGAGGATGAGCAGTTCTTC. It encodes CASSVEDEQFF.